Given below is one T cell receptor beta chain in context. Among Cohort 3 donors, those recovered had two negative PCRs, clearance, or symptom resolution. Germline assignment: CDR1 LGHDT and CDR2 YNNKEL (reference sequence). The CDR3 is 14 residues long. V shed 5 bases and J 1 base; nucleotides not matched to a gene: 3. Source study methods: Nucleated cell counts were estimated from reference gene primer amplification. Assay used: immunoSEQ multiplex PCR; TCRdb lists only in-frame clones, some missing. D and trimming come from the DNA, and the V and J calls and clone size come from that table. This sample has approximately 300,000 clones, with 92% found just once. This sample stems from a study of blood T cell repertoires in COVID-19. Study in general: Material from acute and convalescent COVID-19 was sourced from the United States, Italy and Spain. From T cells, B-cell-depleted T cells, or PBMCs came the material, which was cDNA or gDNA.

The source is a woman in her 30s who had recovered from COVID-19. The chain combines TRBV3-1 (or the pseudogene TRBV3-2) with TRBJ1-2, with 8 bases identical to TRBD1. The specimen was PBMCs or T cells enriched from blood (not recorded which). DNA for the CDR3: TGTGCCAGCAGCGCACAGGGGGTTAACTATGGCTACACCTTC. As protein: CASSAQGVNYGYTF.